What follows is one TCR beta chain and its context. Its antigen is currently unknown. These data come from a study of monozygotic twins with inflammatory bowel disease. Study-level results: Individual T cell subtypes were not distinguishable. A lone strong IBD-associated signal or clonotype found no support.

The UMIs contained a 6-nucleotide sample barcode. They were added by template switching during cDNA synthesis. TCRdb re-called the 5' RACE reads; every CDR3 protein appears as one record, without DNA. The listing contains about 150,000 distinct CDR3 sequences. Researchers isolated total RNA from whole blood without sorting T cells. This CDR3 is 15 amino acids long. CDR1 is SGHRS, CDR2 YFSETQ, per germline. The rearrangement links TRBV5-1 to TRBJ1-4; the TCRdb call, TRBD1, lacks DNA for checking. The sample comprised blood. The source of this sequence is a human donor with ulcerative colitis or Crohn's disease, or a healthy co-twin of an affected twin (not recorded which). CDR3: CASRLSGQGNEKLFF.